This T cell receptor beta chain was captured by sequencing in a study of blood T cell repertoires in COVID-19. Turning to the study itself: Acute-phase and convalescent COVID-19 samples originated in the United States, Italy and Spain. Nucleic acid was either cDNA or gDNA, and it came from T cells, B-cell-depleted T cells, or PBMCs.

In the authors' workflow: Cell counts per sample came from amplifying reference gene primers. TCRdb keeps only in-frame clones here, not all; method: immunoSEQ multiplex PCR. For V, J and clone size, that table is used; D and trimming come from the DNA. Found here are fewer than 250,000 clones, roughly 80% of them singletons; the top ten hold around 21%. Germline CDR1 and CDR2: LGHDT and YNNKEL (reference sequence). This CDR3 is 16 amino acids long. With V trimmed by 3 bases and J by 10 bases, 12 bases remained unmatched. Input material: peripheral blood. The receptor's source is a human donor in a cohort sampled during active COVID-19. This chain connects TRBV3-1 (or the pseudogene TRBV3-2) to TRBJ1-6; 7 nucleotides match TRBD1. In nucleotides, the CDR3 is TGTGCCAGCAGCCAGAAGGGGGCGCGACCGGTATCACCCCTCCACTTT. As protein: CASSQKGARPVSPLHF.